This T cell receptor beta chain is from a study of T cell responses to AZD1222 COVID-19 vaccine. Using immunoSEQ multiplex PCR, the repertoire was profiled, and TCRdb retains in-frame clones only, with some absent. The sample carries about 200,000 clones, almost 90% recorded once. The length of the CDR3 is 15 residues. Germline assignment: CDR1 MNHNS and CDR2 SASEGT. The V segment lost 2 bases and the J segment 1 base; nucleotides outside the gene matches: 5. This TCR derives from an adult in good health. The chain recombines TRBV6-1 with TRBJ2-7; TRBD1 matches 7 bases. The specimen comprised peripheral blood, sampled on day 0 of AZD1222 vaccination. CDR3 in amino acids: CASSEMTGPSYEQYF. As DNA, the CDR3 is TGTGCCAGCAGTGAAATGACAGGGCCATCCTACGAGCAGTACTTC.